The rows below give T cell receptor beta chains drawn from one sample of a study of T-cell memory formation after mild COVID-19. TCRdb reprocessed the 5' RACE reads with MiXCR, giving one entry per CDR3 protein. The table shows approximately 190,000 distinct CDR3 sequences, with approximately 16% occurring only once. Sequencing used PBMCs or a T cell subset sorted from them (not recorded which). The receptor source for this set is an adult woman who had mild COVID-19 (a few samples of this study predate the infection). Cell type and time point are not known. Each CDR3 is given with its conserved first and last residue. D genes are given only for firm matches. Clone sizes are given selectively: once, few, many, or a class where the clone is expanded.

few | TRBJ2-1 | TRBD1 | TRBV15 | TGTGCCACCAGCTGGATCATGGGACAGGGTACCTACAATGAGCAGTTCTTC | CATSWIMGQGTYNEQFF
few | TRBJ1-1 | . | TRBV29-1 | TGCAGCGTTCGACCCCCAGGGATGTTGGCTGAAGCTTTCTTT | CSVRPPGMLAEAFF
few | TRBJ2-5 | . | TRBV6-6 | TGTGCCAGCAGCCGACTACACCAAGAGACCCAGTACTTC | CASSRLHQETQYF
. | TRBJ2-7 | . | TRBV7-6 | TGTGCCAGCAGCTTATCCCCCGAGTACGAGCAGTACTTC | CASSLSPEYEQYF
few | TRBJ1-1 | . | TRBV5-1 | TGCGCCAGCAGCTTGGATCTCCGGAGGGGACCGGGCGCTGAAGCTTTCTTT | CASSLDLRRGPGAEAFF
. | TRBJ2-3 | TRBD2 | TRBV20-1 | TGCAGTGCCAGTTCCCCTAGCGGGAGGAGCACAGATACGCAGTATTTT | CSASSPSGRSTDTQYF
few | TRBJ2-7 | . | TRBV6-2/TRBV6-3 | TGTGCCAGCAGTTATCTTCTAGCGTTCGAGCAGTACTTC | CASSYLLAFEQYF
few | TRBJ2-2 | . | TRBV20-1 | TGCAGTGCTAGAATCGACCAGCCGAACACCGGGGAGCTGTTTTTT | CSARIDQPNTGELFF
few | TRBJ2-6 | . | TRBV4-2 | TGTGCCAGCAGCCAAGATCTTAGCTCTGGGGCCAACGTCCTGACTTTC | CASSQDLSSGANVLTF
many | TRBJ2-2 | TRBD2 | TRBV2 | TGTGCCACCTCCGGGACTAGCGGGATAAACACCGGGGAGCTGTTTTTT | CATSGTSGINTGELFF
few | TRBJ2-3 | . | TRBV12-3/TRBV12-4 | TGTGCCAGCAGTTTATACTCAACACAAGATACGCAGTATTTT | CASSLYSTQDTQYF
once | TRBJ2-7 | . | TRBV29-1 | TGCAGCGTCTCACACCGGCTTCGGAGGGAACCGGGCCACGAGCAGTACTTC | CSVSHRLRREPGHEQYF
few | TRBJ2-7 | . | TRBV7-2 | TGTGCCAGCAGCTTATCGGGGTCGGAGTACTTC | CASSLSGSEYF
once | TRBJ1-5 | . | TRBV20-1 | TGCAGTGCTAGAGCCCGAACAGGGAGACAGCCCCAGCATTTT | CSARARTGRQPQHF
. | TRBJ2-1 | . | TRBV20-1 | TGCAGTGCGACCATCAGCTCCTACAATGAGCAGTTCTTC | CSATISSYNEQFF
. | TRBJ2-2 | . | TRBV10-3 | TGTGCCATCAGTGAATACAGGGAGGGCACCGGGGAGCTGTTTTTT | CAISEYREGTGELFF
few | TRBJ2-5 | . | TRBV6-1 | TGTGCCAGCAGTGTAGACCCCGGACAGCCCCAAGAGACCCAGTACTTC | CASSVDPGQPQETQYF
many | TRBJ2-7 | . | TRBV18 | TGTGCCAGCTCACCCCCCGTCTCCTACGAGCAGTACTTC | CASSPPVSYEQYF
. | TRBJ1-1 | . | TRBV4-1 | TGCGCCAGCAGCCTTCAGGCCTCCACTGAAGCTTTCTTT | CASSLQASTEAFF
few | TRBJ2-5 | . | TRBV15 | TGTGCCACCAGCCAGAGCGGCACTCTTCTGGAGACCCAGTACTTC | CATSQSGTLLETQYF
. | TRBJ2-7 | TRBD2 | TRBV20-1 | TGCAGTACAATACGAGCGGGGAACGTTGGCGAGCAGTACTTC | CSTIRAGNVGEQYF
. | TRBJ1-1 | . | TRBV6-5 | TGTGCCAGCACCCCAACCGCTAGAAGCACTGAAGCTTTCTTT | CASTPTARSTEAFF
many | TRBJ2-2 | TRBD2 | TRBV29-1 | TGCAGCGTTGAAGAATCCGGGACTAGCGGAACCGGGGAGCTGTTTTTT | CSVEESGTSGTGELFF
. | TRBJ1-2 | . | TRBV24-1 | TGTGCCACCAGTGCGTGGAGCAACTATGGCTACACCTTC | CATSAWSNYGYTF